This T cell receptor beta chain emerged from a study of OX40 agonist ivuxolimab in advanced cancers. Study overall: Approximately 40% of patients had received prior checkpoint inhibitor therapy.

Study-level findings and limits: At doses 0.1 to 3.0 mg/kg, CD4+ and CD8+ clones expanded.

Measured with immunoSEQ multiplex PCR; TCRdb has only the in-frame clones, and not every one. The data hold fewer than 30,000 clones, with almost 85% observed a single time. On this clone itself: The antigen is not known.

Looked up from germline, CDR1 is MNHEY and CDR2 is SMNVEV (reference sequence). V was shortened by 7 bases and J by 6 bases, with 10 bases between the two germline ends. CDR3 length: 12 residues. This receptor was identified in an adult with an advanced solid tumor such as melanoma, head and neck, liver or kidney cancer. The chain has TRBV27 and TRBJ2-1, with no clear D. The material sequenced was CD4+ or CD8+ T cells sorted from blood, taken in a trial of the OX40 agonist ivuxolimab. This CDR3 reads CASKSKANEQFF. CDR3 nucleotides: TGTGCCAGCAAGTCCAAGGCCAATGAGCAGTTCTTC.